Shown below are 22 T cell receptor beta chains from a single sample sequenced in a study of shared clonotypes between healthy human individuals. This table comes from immunoSEQ multiplex PCR, and its TCRdb copy is limited to in-frame clones, with some not included. The data show 1,100,000 or so clones, with about 80% seen just once and 0.4% to 0.55% held by the top ten. Material: memory CD4+ T cells from PBMCs. Stated subset: CD45RA-negative fraction. All receptors come from a man between 18 and 29 years old in good health. Some clones in this sample may be carry-over from other donors' samples.

This chain joins TRBV10-3 and TRBJ2-3; TRBD1 agrees at 12 bases. The V gene's germline CDR1 is ENHRY and CDR2 SYGVKD. V trimming: 6 bases; J trimming: 3 bases; junction bases outside the gene matches: 13. CDR3 length: 18 amino acids. The CDR3 is CAIRPGQGAGEATDTQYF. The DNA of the CDR3 is TGTGCCATCAGACCGGGACAGGGGGCGGGAGAGGCAACAGATACGCAGTATTTT.

The chain links TRBV29-1 to TRBJ1-1; D perhaps matches TRBD1 (6 bases). Germline CDR1 SQVTM, CDR2 ANQGSEA. CDR3 length: 13 amino acids. The V gene lost 5 bases and the J gene lost 1 base, with 11 bases spanning the gap. The CDR3 DNA is TGCAGCGTTCTTCGGGGGCCGAACACTGAAGCTTTCTTT. It translates to CSVLRGPNTEAFF. The full variable domain, its missing parts supplied by reference TRBV29-1 and TRBJ1-1, is SAVISQKPSRDICQRGTSLTIQCQVDSQVTMMFWYRQQPGQSLTLIATANQGSEATYESGFVIDKFPISRPNLTFSTLTVSNMSPEDSSIYLCSVLRGPNTEAFFGQGTRLTVV.

J is TRBJ1-1 and V is TRBV9; the D gene is possibly TRBD1 (5 bases). V lost 3 bases and J 1 base, leaving 19 bases between the germline ends. Per the germline V gene, CDR1 is SGDLS and CDR2 is YYNGEE. The CDR3 runs to 17 residues. CDR3 protein: CASSASKTTGANTEAFF. As DNA, the CDR3 is TGTGCCAGCAGCGCATCAAAGACTACCGGGGCGAACACTGAAGCTTTCTTT.

This rearrangement joins TRBV4-3 to TRBJ2-3, with TRBD2 matching over 10 bases. The V segment lost 0 bases and the J segment 4 bases; nucleotides outside the gene matches: 4. The length of the CDR3 is 16 residues. Per the germline V gene, CDR1 is LGHNA and CDR2 is YSLEER. Written as DNA, the CDR3 is TGCGCCAGCAGCCAAGATCGAGCGGGAGGGGCAGATACGCAGTATTTT. This codes for CASSQDRAGGADTQYF.

In DNA, the CDR3 is TGCGCCAGCAGCCAACTCCGGGGAACAGGGCGTATCGCTGAAAAACTGTTTTTT. It yields the protein CASSQLRGTGRIAEKLFF. This chain connects TRBV4-1 to TRBJ1-4; perhaps TRBD1 as D (6 bases). This CDR3 comprises 18 residues. Deletions cut 2 bases from V and 7 bases from J, with 23 bases between. Germline V gives CDR1 MGHRA, CDR2 YSYEKL.

The chain uses TRBV28 and TRBJ1-1; unclear D gene. The germline gives CDR1 MDHEN, CDR2 SYDVKM. Trimming left V 8 bases short and J 0 bases short, with 13 bases between. This CDR3 is 14 amino acids long. The CDR3 nucleotides read TGTGCCAGCGGTCGGGGTGGAATGAACACTGAAGCTTTCTTT. Residues: CASGRGGMNTEAFF.

The genes are TRBV29-1 and TRBJ2-1; maybe TRBD2 (6 bases). Germline CDR1 reads SQVTM; CDR2 reads ANQGSEA. The CDR3 consists of 14 residues. V dropped 4 bases and J dropped 4 bases, with 14 bases sitting between them. CDR3 amino acids: CSVAGGPIYNEQFF. DNA of the CDR3: TGCAGCGTTGCCGGGGGTCCCATTTACAATGAGCAGTTCTTC.

V and J are TRBV29-1 and TRBJ2-2; 10 nucleotides align to TRBD1. The CDR3 spans 14 residues. Germline CDR1 is SQVTM and CDR2 is ANQGSEA. V lost 5 bases and J lost 5; bases outside the gene matches: 5. In DNA, the CDR3 is TGCAGCGTTCAGCCGGGACAGGGGACCGGGGAGCTGTTTTTT. Translating gives CSVQPGQGTGELFF.

This clone was seen a single time. The chain combines TRBV30 with TRBJ2-6; the D is unclear. V was shortened by 8 bases and J by 1 base, with 9 bases between the two germline ends. Germline V gene lookup returns CDR1 GTSNPN and CDR2 SVGIG (reference sequence). This CDR3 is 13 amino acids long. As DNA, the CDR3 is TGTGCCGGCAGTGGTTCTGGGGCCAACGTCCTGACTTTC. Translating gives CAGSGSGANVLTF.

Remarks on this clone: This same CDR3 is encoded by further DNA sequences in the sample. The gene calls are TRBV2 and TRBJ2-1; D is unresolved. This CDR3 comprises 11 residues. Germline CDR1 SNHLY, CDR2 FYNNEI. Trimming removed 9 bases from V and 5 bases from J, with 8 bases in between. CDR3 coding DNA: TGTGCCAGTTCCACGAACAATGAGCAGTTCTTC. Translation: CASSTNNEQFF.

Remarks on this clone: This likely stems from a read error, as it lies one base from a far larger clone. Other nucleotide sequences in the sample specify the same CDR3. This chain uses TRBV5-4 with TRBJ2-3, with 10 positions matching TRBD2. Germline V lookup: CDR1 SGHNT, CDR2 YYREEE (reference sequence). Trimming took 4 bases from V and 1 from J; bases not matched to a gene: 9. The CDR3 spans 17 residues. The CDR3 reads CASSRTSGTARTDTQYF. Here the CDR3 DNA reads TGTGCCAGCAGCCGGACTAGCGGAACCGCTCGCACAGATACGCAGTATTTT.

In this sample, this clone turned up many times. The chain links TRBV30 to TRBJ2-1; no firm D call. The CDR3 has 12 amino acids. V lost 0 bases to trimming and J lost 10 bases, with 10 bases between them. Germline V gene sequence: CDR1 GTSNPN, CDR2 SVGIG (reference sequence). The CDR3, as DNA: TGTGCCTGGAGTGTGGACCCCAGGGAGCAGTTCTTC. This gives the protein CAWSVDPREQFF.

The rearrangement joins TRBV5-1 to TRBJ2-7, with TRBD2 matching 10 bases. Losses at the gene ends were 5 bases for V and 4 bases for J; bases not matched to a gene: 9. CDR3 length equals 15 residues. CDR1 and CDR2 (germline): SGHRS, YFSETQ. This chain's CDR3 is CASRSLAGDAYEQYF. In nucleotides, the CDR3 is TGCGCCAGCAGATCGCTAGCGGGAGATGCTTACGAGCAGTACTTC. Variable domain in full (rest from reference TRBV5-1 and TRBJ2-7): KAGVTQTPRYLIKTRGQQVTLSCSPISGHRSVSWYQQTPGQGLQFLFEYFSETQRNKGNFPGRFSGRQFSNSRSEMNVSTLELGDSALYLCASRSLAGDAYEQYFGPGTRLTVT.

The chain has TRBV7-9 and TRBJ1-3; 9 bases line up with TRBD1. Germline values: CDR1 SEHNR, CDR2 FQNEAQ (reference sequence). This CDR3 comprises 15 residues. J lost 4 bases, V lost 11 bases, and 12 bases had no gene match. DNA for the CDR3: TGTGCCTTCGGGACAGGGTGGTTGAGCGGAAACACCATATATTTT. It translates to CAFGTGWLSGNTIYF.

This chain joins TRBV4-2 and TRBJ2-4, with D tentatively TRBD2 (5 bases). The CDR3 runs 16 residues. The germline V gene encodes CDR1 LGHNA and CDR2 YNFKEQ. The V gene lost 6 bases and the J gene lost 0 bases, with 15 bases spanning the gap. The CDR3 is CASRKGDSLAKNIQYF. In DNA form, the CDR3 reads TGTGCCAGCAGGAAGGGAGATTCTCTAGCCAAAAACATTCAGTACTTC.

V usage is TRBV19 and J usage is TRBJ2-1; 9 bases align to TRBD2. The CDR3 spans 16 residues. The V gene's germline CDR1 is LNHDA and CDR2 SQIVND (reference sequence). Losses at the gene ends were 3 bases for V and 8 bases for J; bases not matched to a gene: 11. CDR3 sequence (DNA): TGTGCCAGTAGTATTGTAGCGGGACTAGCTATCGATGAGCAGTTCTTC. It yields the protein CASSIVAGLAIDEQFF.

The V call is TRBV11-2, the J call TRBJ2-7; tentatively, D is TRBD2 (7 bases). The V and J ends lost 4 bases and 3 bases respectively, with 28 bases between them. The CDR3 covers 19 residues. CDR1 SGHAT and CDR2 FQNNGV come from the germline V gene. CDR3 protein: CASSSFDRRRGIPLYEQYF. CDR3 bases: TGTGCCAGCAGCTCCTTTGACAGGCGGCGGGGGATTCCCCTCTACGAGCAGTACTTC.

In DNA form, the CDR3 reads TGCGCCAGCAGCACAGACAGGGTGAACACCGGGGAGCTGTTTTTT. It is translated as CASSTDRVNTGELFF. The gene calls are TRBV5-1 and TRBJ2-2, with 7 bases lining up with TRBD1. CDR1 is SGHRS, CDR2 YFSETQ, per germline. The length of the CDR3 is 15 residues. The ends lost 4 bases at V and 1 base at J; junction bases unmatched: 4. The variable domain in full, completed from reference TRBV5-1 and TRBJ2-2, reads KAGVTQTPRYLIKTRGQQVTLSCSPISGHRSVSWYQQTPGQGLQFLFEYFSETQRNKGNFPGRFSGRQFSNSRSEMNVSTLELGDSALYLCASSTDRVNTGELFFGEGSRLTVL.

This clone was recorded a few times. The chain joins TRBV7-3 to TRBJ1-2; D is perhaps TRBD1 (6 bases). V was clipped by 5 bases and J by 6 bases, with 13 bases between them. CDR1 and CDR2 from the germline V gene are SGHTA and FQGTGA. This CDR3 comprises 13 residues. The CDR3 region has the DNA TGTGCCAGCAGCACTCATTACAGGGATGGCTACACCTTC. This encodes CASSTHYRDGYTF.

The J gene is TRBJ1-2, the V gene TRBV7-8, with D possibly matching TRBD1 (5 bases). Germline values: CDR1 SGHVS, CDR2 FQNEAQ. Trimming removed 5 bases at V and 3 bases at J, with 10 bases between. The CDR3 extends over 13 amino acids. The CDR3 loop reads CASSRGADYGYTF. The DNA for the CDR3 is TGTGCCAGCAGCCGTGGGGCAGACTATGGCTACACCTTC.

The CDR3 loop is CASSVTGAGSYNEQFF. DNA of the CDR3: TGTGCCAGCAGCGTTACGGGGGCGGGCTCCTACAATGAGCAGTTCTTC. The chain links TRBV2 to TRBJ2-1; D possibly uses TRBD1 or TRBD2 (6 bases each). V gave up 6 bases and J gave up 0 bases, with 15 bases separating them. The CDR3 consists of 16 residues. Germline V CDR1 and CDR2: SNHLY, FYNNEI.

The J gene is TRBJ1-2, the V gene TRBV28; D not certain. This CDR3 has 12 amino acids. Germline values: CDR1 MDHEN, CDR2 SYDVKM. Trimming took 6 bases from V and 3 from J, leaving 8 bases between them. CDR3 protein: CASRVTDYGYTF. CDR3 sequence (DNA): TGTGCCAGCAGAGTCACAGACTATGGCTACACCTTC.